These 14 T cell receptor beta chains share one sample of origin, sequenced in a study of cytomegalovirus exposure and HLA in healthy donors. Amplification used 60 Vbeta primers and 13 Jbeta primers. Method: immunoSEQ multiplex PCR; TCRdb's copy keeps in-frame clones and lacks some. Among 150,000 to 200,000 clones listed, roughly three quarters were seen once. The sample comprised PBMCs. All receptors come from a woman in her 50s in good health and CMV-seronegative.

This chain joins TRBV5-6 and TRBJ1-6, with 7 bases lining up with TRBD1. Germline lookup yields CDR1 SGHDT and CDR2 YYEEEE. V lost 1 base and J lost 6; bases outside the gene matches: 4. CDR3 length: 15 amino acids. The CDR3 sequence is CASSLFTGANSPLHF. In DNA form, the CDR3 reads TGTGCCAGCAGCTTGTTCACAGGGGCTAATTCACCCCTCCACTTT. The entire variable domain, with the rest obtained from reference TRBV5-6 and TRBJ1-6, is as follows: DAGVTQSPTHLIKTRGQQVTLRCSPKSGHDTVSWYQQALGQGPQFIFQYYEEEERQRGNFPDRFSGHQFPNYSSELNVNALLLGDSALYLCASSLFTGANSPLHFGNGTRLTVT.

This clone was seen a few times. This rearrangement joins TRBV7-3 to TRBJ1-3; no reliable D call. This CDR3 spans 14 amino acids. CDR1 is SGHTA, CDR2 FQGTGA, per germline. Between the trimmed V and J ends, which lost 2 bases and 2 bases, there was a span of 7 bases. CDR3 bases: TGTGCCAGCAGCTTAGGTACAGCTGGAAACACCATATATTTT. It encodes CASSLGTAGNTIYF.

CDR3 nucleotides: TGTGCCACCAGCAGAGAAGGGCGGGACACTGAAGCTTTCTTT. This encodes CATSREGRDTEAFF. The gene calls are TRBV15 and TRBJ1-1; D gene ambiguous. This CDR3 has 14 amino acids. Trimming removed 0 bases from V and 3 bases from J, with 8 bases in between. Germline V gene lookup returns CDR1 LNHNV and CDR2 YYDKDF (reference sequence).

CDR3 sequence reads: CASSLGGPGLTEQYF. For the CDR3, the DNA is TGTGCCAGCAGCTTAGGGGGTCCAGGACTCACCGAGCAGTACTTC. The chain uses TRBV7-6 and TRBJ2-7; TRBD2 is a possible D gene (5 bases). In germline, CDR1 is SGHVS, CDR2 FNYEAQ. The CDR3 totals 15 residues. V was shortened by 1 base and J by 6 bases, with 16 bases between the two germline ends.

This chain connects TRBV5-1 to TRBJ1-1, with unresolved D. V dropped 2 bases and J dropped 2 bases, with 13 bases sitting between them. This CDR3 region has 15 residues. Germline CDR1 SGHRS, CDR2 YFSETQ. In DNA, the CDR3 is TGCGCCAGCAGCTTCACTCGGGGAAGAAACACTGAAGCTTTCTTT. Amino acids: CASSFTRGRNTEAFF. Based on the CDR3 plus reference TRBV5-1 and TRBJ1-1, the full variable domain is KAGVTQTPRYLIKTRGQQVTLSCSPISGHRSVSWYQQTPGQGLQFLFEYFSETQRNKGNFPGRFSGRQFSNSRSEMNVSTLELGDSALYLCASSFTRGRNTEAFFGQGTRLTVV.

This clone was detected once. A junction boundary mismatches the germline segment, possibly from a read error. The chain joins TRBV7-7 to TRBJ2-5; 7 bases map to TRBD1. Germline V lookup: CDR1 SSHAT, CDR2 FNYEAQ (reference sequence). This CDR3 contains 14 residues. The CDR3 DNA follows: TGTGCTAGCAGTTTCACAGGGGAAGGGGAGACCCAGTACTTC. This translates into CASSFTGEGETQYF.

The CDR3 region is CASSRGGRGNTEAFF. In nucleotides, the CDR3 is TGTGCCAGCAGTAGGGGGGGGAGGGGGAACACTGAAGCTTTCTTT. The V call is TRBV2, the J call TRBJ1-1; possible D gene TRBD1, 6 bases. The CDR3 loop spans 15 amino acids. V was cut by 5 bases and J by 1 base, with 14 bases left in between. The germline gives CDR1 SNHLY, CDR2 FYNNEI.

In its sample, this clone was seen a few times. This rearrangement joins TRBV4-1 to TRBJ2-3, with D perhaps matching TRBD2 (5 bases). V lost 5 bases to trimming and J lost 0 bases, with 12 bases between them. The CDR3 loop spans 15 amino acids. Germline V gene lookup returns CDR1 MGHRA and CDR2 YSYEKL. Here the CDR3 reads CASSADFTSTDTQYF. CDR3 DNA: TGCGCCAGCAGCGCGGACTTCACTAGCACAGATACGCAGTATTTT.

The chain uses TRBV19 and TRBJ1-3; 9 bases are shared with TRBD1. This CDR3 spans 14 amino acids. Germline assignment: CDR1 LNHDA and CDR2 SQIVND (reference sequence). V was pared by 8 bases and J by 0 bases, with 2 bases of the junction left unmatched. In DNA form, the CDR3 reads TGTGCCAGTGGGACAGGGAACTCTGGAAACACCATATATTTT. Encoded protein: CASGTGNSGNTIYF.

The J gene is TRBJ1-1, the V gene TRBV6-4, with D maybe TRBD1 (6 bases). The CDR3 length is 13 residues. Germline CDR1 is MRHNA and CDR2 is SNTAGT. Between the trimmed V and J ends, which lost 3 bases and 4 bases, there was a span of 9 bases. The CDR3 DNA is TGTGCCAGCAGTGAGTTAGGGGGCACTGAAGCTTTCTTT. Translating it yields CASSELGGTEAFF.

V and J are TRBV1 and TRBJ2-2; the table's TRBD2 call for D was not verified on the DNA. TRBV1 constitutes a pseudogene. The length of the CDR3 is 15 residues. This CDR3 reads CTSSQDLAGQGELFF. CDR3 coding DNA: TGCACCAGCAGCCAAGATCTAGCGGGCCAAGGCGAGCTGTTTTTT.

The CDR3 spells CATETGGWDEQFF. CDR3 coding DNA: TGTGCCACTGAGACAGGGGGCTGGGATGAGCAGTTCTTC. V gene TRBV19 combines with J gene TRBJ2-1; 10 bases agree with TRBD1. This CDR3 has 13 amino acids. Looked up from germline, CDR1 is LNHDA and CDR2 is SQIVND (reference sequence). The V and J ends lost 10 bases and 8 bases, in that order; junction bases with no gene match: 8.

The chain links TRBV19 to TRBJ2-7; no clear D gene. There are 13 residues in the CDR3. Germline V lookup: CDR1 LNHDA, CDR2 SQIVND (reference sequence). The ends were cut back, 2 bases at V and 0 bases at J, with 5 bases in the middle. Here the CDR3 reads CASSITPSYEQYF. CDR3 DNA: TGTGCCAGTAGTATAACTCCCTCCTACGAGCAGTACTTC.

This chain joins TRBV11-2 and TRBJ2-7; 9 bases match TRBD2. The junction had 15 bases not matched to a gene; V was cut back by 5 bases and J by 7 bases. Looked up from germline, CDR1 is SGHAT and CDR2 is FQNNGV. The CDR3 loop spans 16 amino acids. CDR3 residues: CASSETVRGGRGEQYF. The CDR3 DNA reads as TGTGCCAGCAGCGAGACGGTGCGGGGGGGTAGGGGGGAGCAGTACTTC.